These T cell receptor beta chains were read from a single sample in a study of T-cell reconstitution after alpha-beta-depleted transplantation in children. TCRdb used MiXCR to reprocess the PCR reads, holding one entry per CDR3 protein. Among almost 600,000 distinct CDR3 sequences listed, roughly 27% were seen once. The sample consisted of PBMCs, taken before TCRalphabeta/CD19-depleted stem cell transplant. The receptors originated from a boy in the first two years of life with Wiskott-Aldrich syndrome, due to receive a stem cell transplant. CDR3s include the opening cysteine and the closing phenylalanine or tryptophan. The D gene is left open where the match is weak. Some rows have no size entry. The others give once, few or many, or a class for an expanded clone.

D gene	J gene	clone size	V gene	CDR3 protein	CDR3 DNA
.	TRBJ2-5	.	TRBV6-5	CASSYSRRPLSQYF	TGTGCCAGCAGTTACTCGCGACGGCCCCTGAGTCAGTACTTC
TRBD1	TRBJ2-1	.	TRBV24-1	CATGGAYNEQFF	TGTGCCACAGGGGGCGCCTACAATGAGCAGTTCTTC
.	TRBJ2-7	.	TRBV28	CASSFDASGVASSYEQYF	TGTGCCAGCAGTTTCGATGCGTCCGGGGTAGCGTCCTCCTACGAGCAGTACTTC
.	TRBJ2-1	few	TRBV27	CASSFLGAPDEQFF	TGTGCCAGCAGTTTCCTAGGGGCCCCCGATGAGCAGTTCTTC
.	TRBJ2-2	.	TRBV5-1	CATSGGNTGELFF	TGCGCCACCTCGGGCGGGAACACCGGGGAGCTGTTTTTT
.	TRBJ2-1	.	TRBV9	CASSVATGLYNEQFF	TGTGCCAGCAGCGTAGCCACTGGGCTATACAATGAGCAGTTCTTC
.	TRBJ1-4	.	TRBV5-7	CASSPGDVWEKLFF	TGTGCCAGCAGCCCGGGGGACGTTTGGGAAAAACTGTTTTTT
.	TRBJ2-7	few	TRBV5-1	CASSLQSSSYEQYF	TGCGCCAGCAGCTTACAGTCCAGCTCCTACGAGCAGTACTTC
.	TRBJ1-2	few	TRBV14	CASSQSTGRVTRGYTF	TGTGCCAGCAGCCAATCGACAGGCAGGGTTACAAGAGGCTACACCTTC
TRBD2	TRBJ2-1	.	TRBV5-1	CASSFAGGLNEQFF	TGCGCCAGCAGCTTCGCGGGAGGATTAAATGAGCAGTTCTTC
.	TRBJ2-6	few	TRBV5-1	CASSGTGHSGANVLTF	TGCGCCAGCAGCGGCACAGGGCACTCTGGGGCCAACGTCCTGACTTTC